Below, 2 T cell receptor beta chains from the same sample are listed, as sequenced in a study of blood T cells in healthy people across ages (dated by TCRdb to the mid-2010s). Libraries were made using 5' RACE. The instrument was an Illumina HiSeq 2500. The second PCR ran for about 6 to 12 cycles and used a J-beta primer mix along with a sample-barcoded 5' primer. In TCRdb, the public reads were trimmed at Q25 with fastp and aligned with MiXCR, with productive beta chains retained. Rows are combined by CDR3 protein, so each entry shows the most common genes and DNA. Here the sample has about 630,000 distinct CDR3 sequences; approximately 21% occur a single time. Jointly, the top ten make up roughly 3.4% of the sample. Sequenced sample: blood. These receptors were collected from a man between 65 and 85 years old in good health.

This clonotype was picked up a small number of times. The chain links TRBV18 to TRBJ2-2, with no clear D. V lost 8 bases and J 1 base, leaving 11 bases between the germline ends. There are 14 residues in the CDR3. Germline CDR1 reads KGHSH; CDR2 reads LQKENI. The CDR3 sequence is CASHIAGNTGELFF. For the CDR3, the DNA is TGTGCCAGCCACATTGCAGGGAACACCGGGGAGCTGTTTTTT.

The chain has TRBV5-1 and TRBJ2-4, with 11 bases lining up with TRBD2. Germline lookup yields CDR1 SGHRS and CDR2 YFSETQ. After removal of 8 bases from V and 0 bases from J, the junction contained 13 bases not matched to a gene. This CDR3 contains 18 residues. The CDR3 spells CASATGTSGSLAKNIQYF. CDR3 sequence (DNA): TGCGCCAGTGCCACCGGGACTAGCGGAAGCCTAGCCAAAAACATTCAGTACTTC.